The 17 T cell receptor beta chains below come from one sample, sequenced in a study of metastatic and nonmetastatic thyroid tumors. All patients were treatment-naive before thyroid surgery. TCRdb re-clonotyped the PCR reads via MiXCR. The data contain approximately 21,000 clones, roughly 22% of them seen just once; the ten biggest clones take up around 30%. Input material: blood. The receptors derive from a female donor with papillary thyroid cancer or a benign thyroid nodule (not recorded which). Some clones in this sample may be carry-over from other donors' samples.

The rearrangement uses TRBV24-1 and TRBJ2-7; D possibly matches TRBD1 or TRBD2 (5 bases each). Deletions cut 4 bases from V and 5 bases from J, with 20 bases between. The CDR3 has 16 residues. Germline V gives CDR1 KGHDR, CDR2 SFDVKD. The CDR3 nucleotides are TGTGCCACCAGTGACGCTGGGACGGACCCCGGGAACGAGCAGTACTTC. It encodes CATSDAGTDPGNEQYF.

This clone was seen at least ten times. The chain uses TRBV20-1 and TRBJ1-6; 10 positions agree with TRBD1. Trimming cost V 0 bases and J 9 bases; bases outside gene matches: 2. CDR1 and CDR2 from the germline V gene are DFQATT and SNEGSKA (reference sequence). The CDR3 covers 14 residues. DNA of the CDR3: TGCAGTGCTAGAGAAGGACAGGGGGGTTCACCCCTCCACTTT. It translates to CSAREGQGGSPLHF.

The V and J genes are TRBV30 and TRBJ2-7, with D possibly matching TRBD1 (6 bases). Between the trimmed V and J ends, which lost 3 bases and 0 bases, there was a span of 9 bases. This CDR3 has 13 amino acids. Germline assignment: CDR1 GTSNPN and CDR2 SVGIG (reference sequence). The CDR3 sequence is CAWRGASSYEQYF. The CDR3 coding sequence is TGTGCCTGGAGGGGGGCATCCTCCTACGAGCAGTACTTC.

The chain couples TRBV2 to TRBJ1-5; D might be TRBD1 (5 bases). The CDR3 sequence is 14 residues long. The germline V gene has CDR1 SNHLY and CDR2 FYNNEI. Trimming left V 4 bases short and J 7 bases short, with 14 bases between. The CDR3 bases are TGTGCCAGCAGTGCTAACGATCAGGGACAGCCCCAGCATTTT. It specifies CASSANDQGQPQHF.

The rearrangement links TRBV7-3 to TRBJ1-1, with 8 positions matching TRBD1. With V trimmed by 4 bases and J by 1 base, 2 bases remained unmatched. The CDR3 totals 14 residues. Germline assignment: CDR1 SGHTA and CDR2 FQGTGA. This CDR3 is CASSSGGRNTEAFF. CDR3 nucleotides: TGTGCCAGCAGCTCAGGGGGCAGGAACACTGAAGCTTTCTTT.

The chain uses TRBV27 and TRBJ2-1; D possibly uses TRBD1 or TRBD2 (5 bases each). The germline V gene has CDR1 MNHEY and CDR2 SMNVEV (reference sequence). Trimming pared 6 bases from V and 7 bases from J, leaving 16 bases between. The CDR3 length is 14 residues. Here the CDR3 reads CASRTRDPPNEQFF. The CDR3 nucleotides read TGTGCCAGCAGAACACGGGACCCACCGAATGAGCAGTTCTTC.

This clone was observed many times. The chain joins TRBV6-1 to TRBJ2-1, with 7 bases lining up with TRBD2. From germline, CDR1 is MNHNS and CDR2 SASEGT. The CDR3 sequence is 12 residues long. V shed 5 bases, J shed 8 bases, and the junction held 3 bases outside the gene matches. The CDR3 sequence is CASSYSGYEQFF. CDR3 in DNA: TGTGCCAGCAGTTATAGCGGGTATGAGCAGTTCTTC.

The chain combines TRBV9 with TRBJ2-7, with D possibly TRBD2 on 5 matching bases. Germline V gene data show CDR1 as SGDLS and CDR2 as YYNGEE. The CDR3 runs 12 residues. V gave up 6 bases and J gave up 7 bases, with 14 bases separating them. DNA for the CDR3: TGTGCCAGCATCCCGGGGTGGATGGAGCAGTACTTC. This encodes CASIPGWMEQYF.

Concerning this clone: This may arise from a read error, as a much more abundant clone is one base away. Other nucleotide sequences in the sample specify the same CDR3. This chain connects TRBV7-2 to TRBJ2-1, with 8 bases aligning to TRBD2. CDR1 and CDR2 from the germline V gene are SGHTA and FQGNSA. The CDR3 runs to 17 residues. Germline trimming cut 2 bases from V and 2 bases from J; bases unmatched to any gene: 8. CDR3 nucleotide sequence: TGTGCCAGCAGCTTATACGGTACTAGCGGACCCTACAATGAGCAGTTCTTC. Encoded protein: CASSLYGTSGPYNEQFF. The full variable domain, completed using reference TRBV7-2 and TRBJ2-1, is GAGVSQSPSNKVTEKGKDVELRCDPISGHTALYWYRQSLGQGLEFLIYFQGNSAPDKSGLPSDRFSAERTGGSVSTLTIQRTQQEDSAVYLCASSLYGTSGPYNEQFFGPGTRLTVL.

The table lists this clone with many counts. The identical CDR3 is also encoded by other nucleotide sequences in the sample. V is TRBV7-9 and J is TRBJ2-1, with TRBD2 identical over 9 bases. The CDR3 loop spans 16 amino acids. Germline V gene lookup returns CDR1 SEHNR and CDR2 FQNEAQ (reference sequence). Unmatched junction bases numbered 3, after V lost 2 bases and J lost 1 base. CDR3 in amino acids: CASSLSLAGSYNEQFF. As DNA, the CDR3 is TGTGCCAGCAGCTTATCGCTAGCGGGATCCTACAATGAGCAGTTCTTC.

This clone was observed a handful of times. Relative to the germline gene, one junction end is altered; a read error may explain this. The gene calls are TRBV6-2 or TRBV6-3 and TRBJ1-3; 7 nucleotides align to TRBD1. Germline V gives CDR1 MNHEY, CDR2 SVGEGT. There are 16 residues in the CDR3. CDR3 in DNA: TGTGCCAGCAGTTCCAGACAGGGCTACTCTGTAAACACCATATATTTT. It translates to CASSSRQGYSVNTIYF.

This clone was counted between two and nine times. V is TRBV27 and J is TRBJ1-5; TRBD1 might be the D (5 bases). Germline loops: CDR1 MNHEY, CDR2 SMNVEV (reference sequence). The CDR3 loop spans 14 amino acids. The ends were cut back, 3 bases at V and 4 bases at J, with 10 bases in the middle. CDR3 sequence: CASSFQGLNQPQHF. CDR3 bases: TGTGCCAGCAGTTTTCAGGGTTTGAATCAGCCCCAGCATTTT.

A word on this clone: Because the CDR3 is missing its conserved closing phenylalanine or tryptophan, this is likely a read error. The chain carries TRBV28 and TRBJ1-1; unclear D gene. The CDR3 covers 15 residues. Per the germline V gene, CDR1 is MDHEN and CDR2 is SYDVKM. Trimming cost V 2 bases and J 0 bases, with 10 bases left between them. The CDR3 DNA follows: TGTGCCAGCAGTTTAAGGAGCGAAATGAACACTGAAGCTTTCCTT. This sequence encodes CASSLRSEMNTEAFL.

This clone came up a few times. The chain joins TRBV12-3 or TRBV12-4 to TRBJ2-1; a weak D match, TRBD1 (6 bases). V was pared by 3 bases and J by 6 bases, with 9 bases between. The CDR3 spans 13 residues. The CDR3 nucleotides are TGTGCCAGCAGTTTCCGGGACACCAATGAGCAGTTCTTC. As protein: CASSFRDTNEQFF.

In this sample, this clone turned up many times. V is TRBV20-1 and J is TRBJ2-3; D may be TRBD1 or TRBD2 (6 bases each). Germline CDR1 reads DFQATT; CDR2 reads SNEGSKA (reference sequence). The length of the CDR3 is 16 residues. Trimming took off 0 bases at V and 4 bases at J, with 17 bases between the two ends. The CDR3 reads CSARDLRRGVADTQYF. Written as DNA, the CDR3 is TGCAGTGCTAGAGACCTTAGGAGGGGGGTGGCAGATACGCAGTATTTT.

This clone has a single count. This chain links TRBV11-1 with TRBJ1-2, with a possible D match to TRBD1 (6 bases). Germline V gives CDR1 SGHAT, CDR2 FQDESV (reference sequence). The CDR3 extends over 13 amino acids. V lost 3 bases to trimming and J lost 8 bases, with 13 bases between them. For the CDR3, the DNA is TGTGCCAGCAGCTTTTCCGGGGGCGGCGGCTACACCTTC. It translates to CASSFSGGGGYTF.

This clone appeared many times. The genes are TRBV5-4 and TRBJ2-1, with TRBD2 identical over 13 bases. Trimming at V came to 4 bases and at J to 10 bases, leaving 8 bases not matched to a gene. CDR3 length: 15 residues. Germline CDR1 reads SGHNT; CDR2 reads YYREEE (reference sequence). The CDR3 nucleotides are TGTGCCAGCAGCAGGACTAGCGGGGGACCAGCGGAGCAGTTCTTC. Protein: CASSRTSGGPAEQFF.